This TCR beta chain was observed in a study of CD8+ T cells in alopecia areata. Extracted RNA was reverse transcribed into cDNA, the sequencing template. Produced via immunoSEQ multiplex PCR; TCRdb's table is partial and in-frame only. This sample has about 210,000 clones, with around 66% found just once. This CDR3 has 13 amino acids. In germline, CDR1 is SNHLY, CDR2 FYNNEI. The ends were cut back, 5 bases at V and 7 bases at J, with 11 bases in the middle. This clone was picked up a small number of times. Noted treatment: oral pan-JAK inhibitor, 5-10 mg twice daily. Material: CD4+ T cells sorted from blood, obtained at week 4, from a patient treated with tofacitinib. This clonotype originated in a human donor with alopecia areata. The genes are TRBV2 and TRBJ2-2, with D perhaps matching TRBD1 (6 bases). The CDR3 DNA reads as TGTGCCAGCAGTCGACAGGAGTTCGGGGAGCTGTTTTTT. This sequence encodes CASSRQEFGELFF.